The following is a T cell receptor beta chain sequence with its context. The data stem from a study of control samples from healthy donors and cancer patients. Germline V lookup: CDR1 KGHSH, CDR2 LQKENI. V lost 5 bases, J lost 2 bases, and 12 bases lay in between. The CDR3 covers 14 residues. Clones were read by immunoSEQ multiplex PCR, and TCRdb kept only the in-frame ones, dropping some. The table lists around 100,000 clones, around 90% of them singletons. V usage is TRBV18 and J usage is TRBJ1-1, with no clear D. Sequences were obtained from blood. This TCR derives from a human donor in good health. The donor label of this sample is uncertain. This CDR3 is CASSVGLGNTEAFF. DNA for the CDR3: TGTGCCAGCTCAGTGGGCCTCGGAAACACTGAAGCTTTCTTT.